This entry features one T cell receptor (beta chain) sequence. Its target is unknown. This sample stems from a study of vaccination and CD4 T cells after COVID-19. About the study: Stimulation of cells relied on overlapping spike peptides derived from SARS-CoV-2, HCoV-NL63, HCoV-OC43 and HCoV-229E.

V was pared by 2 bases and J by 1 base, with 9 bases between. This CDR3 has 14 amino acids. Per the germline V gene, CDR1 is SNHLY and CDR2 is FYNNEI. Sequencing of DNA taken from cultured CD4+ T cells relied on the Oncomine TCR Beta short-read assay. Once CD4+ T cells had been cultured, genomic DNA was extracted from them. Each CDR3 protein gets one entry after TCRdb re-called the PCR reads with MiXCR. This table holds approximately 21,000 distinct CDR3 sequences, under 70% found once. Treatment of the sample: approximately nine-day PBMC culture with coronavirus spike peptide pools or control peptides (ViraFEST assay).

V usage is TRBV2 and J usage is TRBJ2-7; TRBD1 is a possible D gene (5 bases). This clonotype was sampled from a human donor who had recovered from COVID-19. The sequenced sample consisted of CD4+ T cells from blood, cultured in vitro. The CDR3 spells CASSEQGLSYEQYF. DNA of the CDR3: TGTGCCAGCAGTGAACAGGGTCTGTCCTACGAGCAGTACTTC. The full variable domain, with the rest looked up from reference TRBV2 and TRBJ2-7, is EPEVTQTPSHQVTQMGQEVILRCVPISNHLYFYWYRQILGQKVEFLVSFYNNEISEKSEIFDDQFSVERPDGSNFTLKIRSTKLEDSAMYFCASSEQGLSYEQYFGPGTRLTVT.